The 16 T cell receptor beta chains below come from one sample, sequenced in a study of cytomegalovirus exposure and HLA in healthy donors. It was with 60 Vbeta and 13 Jbeta primers that the PCR ran. Here immunoSEQ multiplex PCR was the method, and the copy in TCRdb shows in-frame clones only, minus some. The data show around 150,000 clones, around 10% seen once. What was sequenced was PBMCs. These receptors came from a male donor in good health and CMV-seronegative.

The rearrangement joins TRBV27 to TRBJ2-7, with a weak D call TRBD1 (6 bases). Germline V gives CDR1 MNHEY, CDR2 SMNVEV (reference sequence). The CDR3 spans 13 residues. Trimming shortened V by 5 bases and J by 3 bases, and 11 bases separated the two germline ends. The CDR3 nucleotides read TGTGCCAGCAGTCTACCGGGACACTACGAGCAGTACTTC. It is translated as CASSLPGHYEQYF.

This clone was counted between two and nine times. V usage is TRBV5-6 and J usage is TRBJ1-5; 8 bases are shared with TRBD1. Trimming at V came to 4 bases and at J to 7 bases, leaving 7 bases not matched to a gene. Germline CDR1 reads SGHDT; CDR2 reads YYEEEE. The CDR3 runs 14 residues. As DNA, the CDR3 is TGTGCCAGCAGCACCGGACAGGGTCGACAGCCCCAGCATTTT. This encodes CASSTGQGRQPQHF.

This clone was picked up a small number of times. The chain links TRBV7-2 to TRBJ1-5, with a possible D match to TRBD1 (5 bases). The CDR3 extends over 15 amino acids. Trimming shortened V by 5 bases and J by 7 bases, and 18 bases separated the two germline ends. Per germline, CDR1 SGHTA and CDR2 FQGNSA. The CDR3 here is CASSPTTELWQPQHF. In DNA form, the CDR3 reads TGTGCCAGCAGCCCTACGACAGAACTTTGGCAGCCCCAGCATTTT.

The chain uses TRBV9 and TRBJ1-2, with a weak D call TRBD1 (6 bases). Germline-derived CDR1 and CDR2 are SGDLS and YYNGEE. Trimming removed 2 bases from V and 8 bases from J, with 10 bases in between. The CDR3 is made up of 12 amino acids. The CDR3, as DNA: TGTGCCAGCAGCGTCTCAGGGGACGGCTACACCTTC. Translated, it gives CASSVSGDGYTF.

The V gene is TRBV7-2, the J gene TRBJ2-7; 7 positions agree with TRBD1. The germline V gene has CDR1 SGHTA and CDR2 FQGNSA. This CDR3 has 14 amino acids. Losses at the gene ends were 5 bases for V and 3 bases for J; bases not matched to a gene: 7. The CDR3 bases are TGTGCCAGCAGCCAGCAGACAGGGCTCTACGAGCAGTACTTC. It yields the protein CASSQQTGLYEQYF.

V and J are TRBV6-5 and TRBJ2-5, with 8 bases that match TRBD2. Germline V gene data show CDR1 as MNHEY and CDR2 as SVGAGI. V lost 2 bases and J lost 5; bases outside the gene matches: 7. This CDR3 contains 15 residues. CDR3 in amino acids: CASSYAGTSRETQYF. DNA of the CDR3: TGTGCCAGCAGTTACGCAGGGACTAGTAGGGAGACCCAGTACTTC.

The chain combines TRBV4-1 with TRBJ1-1; a weak D match, TRBD1 (6 bases). Between the trimmed V and J ends, which lost 3 bases and 11 bases, there was a span of 16 bases. Germline V lookup: CDR1 MGHRA, CDR2 YSYEKL. The CDR3 has 13 amino acids. CDR3 region: CASSQEDRSRAFF. The CDR3 DNA reads as TGCGCCAGCAGCCAGGAAGACAGGTCTCGGGCTTTCTTT.

The chain employs TRBV7-2 and TRBJ2-7; D not certain. Trimming pared 1 base from V and 0 bases from J, leaving 7 bases between. Germline V gives CDR1 SGHTA, CDR2 FQGNSA. The CDR3 covers 14 residues. CDR3 DNA sequence: TGTGCCAGCAGCTTAGGAGGCCTCTCCTACGAGCAGTACTTC. Protein: CASSLGGLSYEQYF. The variable domain in full, with the rest retrieved from reference TRBV7-2 and TRBJ2-7, is GAGVSQSPSNKVTEKGKDVELRCDPISGHTALYWYRQSLGQGLEFLIYFQGNSAPDKSGLPSDRFSAERTGGSVSTLTIQRTQQEDSAVYLCASSLGGLSYEQYFGPGTRLTVT.

The chain employs TRBV10-3 and TRBJ2-6; D may be TRBD2 (6 bases). Germline V gives CDR1 ENHRY, CDR2 SYGVKD. Trimming took 3 bases from V and 0 from J, leaving 15 bases between them. This CDR3 contains 18 residues. CDR3 bases: TGTGCCATCAGTGATCCTACCTCCGGGAGCTCTGGGGCCAACGTCCTGACTTTC. Translation gives CAISDPTSGSSGANVLTF.

This clone was detected a few times. The CDR3 nucleotides read TGTGCCAGCTCACCACGCCTGGGGACAGTCCAAGAGACCCAGTACTTC. This sequence encodes CASSPRLGTVQETQYF. The chain has TRBV18 and TRBJ2-5, with 7 bases identical to TRBD1. Germline V gene sequence: CDR1 KGHSH, CDR2 LQKENI. Trimming removed 1 base from V and 1 base from J; junction bases left unmatched: 6. This CDR3 is built from 16 residues.

This clone was seen only a few times. This chain links TRBV11-2 with TRBJ2-7, with a weak D call TRBD1 (5 bases). CDR1 and CDR2 from the germline V gene are SGHAT and FQNNGV. CDR3 size: 14 residues. V lost 7 bases, J lost 6 bases, and 19 bases lay in between. The CDR3 spells CASIPPQGHVEQYF. The DNA for the CDR3 is TGTGCCAGCATCCCCCCCCAGGGTCATGTCGAGCAGTACTTC.

This clone was found a few times. Other DNA sequences in this sample translate to the same CDR3. The chain couples TRBV20-1 to TRBJ1-1; D unclear. This CDR3 is built from 11 residues. The germline gives CDR1 DFQATT, CDR2 SNEGSKA (reference sequence). With 2 bases removed from V and 3 bases from J, the gap between germline ends came to 4 bases. CDR3: CSARSDTEAFF. In DNA, the CDR3 is TGCAGTGCTAGATCGGACACTGAAGCTTTCTTT.

The V gene is TRBV7-8, the J gene TRBJ1-1; no definite D call. V lost 3 bases, J lost 9 bases, and 14 bases lay in between. Germline V CDR1 and CDR2: SGHVS, FQNEAQ. The CDR3 is 13 residues long. This CDR3 is CASSLSTVQQAFF. The CDR3 DNA is TGTGCCAGCAGCTTGAGCACTGTGCAACAAGCTTTCTTT. Full variable domain (outside the CDR3, taken from reference TRBV7-8 and TRBJ1-1): GAGVSQSPRYKVAKRGQDVALRCDPISGHVSLFWYQQALGQGPEFLTYFQNEAQLDKSGLPSDRFFAERPEGSVSTLKIQRTQQEDSAVYLCASSLSTVQQAFFGQGTRLTVV.

This rearrangement joins TRBV5-1 to TRBJ1-4; 7 nucleotides agree with TRBD1. V trimming: 4 bases; J trimming: 7 bases; junction bases outside the gene matches: 10. Germline-derived CDR1 and CDR2 are SGHRS and YFSETQ. This CDR3 contains 15 residues. The chain's CDR3 is CASSTGQINLEKLFF. The CDR3, as DNA: TGCGCCAGCAGCACGGGACAGATTAACCTTGAAAAACTGTTTTTT.

This chain uses TRBV2 with TRBJ2-7; 10 nucleotides align to TRBD1. The CDR3 spans 16 residues. The germline V gene encodes CDR1 SNHLY and CDR2 FYNNEI. The trim removed 0 bases at V and 3 bases at J, leaving 5 bases unmatched. CDR3 sequence: CASSEASGQGSYEQYF. The CDR3 DNA sequence: TGTGCCAGCAGTGAAGCGTCGGGACAGGGGAGCTACGAGCAGTACTTC.

The rearrangement uses TRBV7-9 and TRBJ2-7; 7 bases agree with TRBD2. CDR1 and CDR2 from the germline V gene are SEHNR and FQNEAQ (reference sequence). The length of the CDR3 is 14 residues. Unmatched junction bases numbered 6, after V lost 5 bases and J lost 2 bases. This CDR3 reads CASSPRGETYEQYF. In DNA form, the CDR3 reads TGTGCCAGCAGCCCCCGGGGGGAAACCTACGAGCAGTACTTC.